Presented here are 8 T cell receptor beta chains from one specimen sequenced in a study of cytomegalovirus exposure and HLA in healthy donors. Researchers ran the PCR with 60 Vbeta and 13 Jbeta primers. Assay used: immunoSEQ multiplex PCR; TCRdb lists only in-frame clones, some missing. Found here are approximately 160,000 clones, approximately 81% of them singletons; the top ten hold over 1.1%. Material: PBMCs. The source is a man between 18 and 29 years old in good health and CMV-seronegative.

This clone was observed a few times. The V and J genes are TRBV4-2 and TRBJ2-2; possibly TRBD1 for D (6 bases). V was shortened by 1 base and J by 3 bases, with 9 bases between the two germline ends. CDR3 length: 15 residues. CDR1 LGHNA and CDR2 YNFKEQ come from the germline V gene. CDR3 loop: CASSQGTEDTGELFF. DNA of the CDR3: TGTGCCAGCAGCCAAGGGACAGAGGACACCGGGGAGCTGTTTTTT.

This clone appeared a few times. The DNA of the CDR3 is TGTGCCAGCAGTCGGCGGGCAGGCCTCTACGAGCAGTACTTC. Translating it yields CASSRRAGLYEQYF. V is TRBV27 and J is TRBJ2-7; possible D gene TRBD2, 5 bases. This CDR3 has 14 residues. V was pared by 5 bases and J by 3 bases, with 14 bases between. Per germline, CDR1 MNHEY and CDR2 SMNVEV (reference sequence).

The chain joins TRBV29-1 to TRBJ2-7, with TRBD1 identical over 9 bases. The CDR3 is 13 residues long. V lost 0 bases and J lost 5; bases outside the gene matches: 2. Looked up from germline, CDR1 is SQVTM and CDR2 is ANQGSEA. The DNA of the CDR3 is TGCAGCGTTGAAGATTGGACAGGGGACGAGCAGTACTTC. Amino acids: CSVEDWTGDEQYF.

The chain recombines TRBV5-1 with TRBJ2-7; TRBD2 agrees at 12 bases. The CDR3 is 15 amino acids. Germline V lookup: CDR1 SGHRS, CDR2 YFSETQ. V was clipped by 4 bases and J by 5 bases; unmatched bases: 7. The chain's CDR3 is CASSASGRALNEQYF. DNA of the CDR3: TGCGCCAGCAGCGCTAGCGGGAGGGCCCTCAACGAGCAGTACTTC.

This clone was detected only a few times. The V call is TRBV4-3, the J call TRBJ2-3; 9 nucleotides line up with TRBD2. Germline CDR1 is LGHNA and CDR2 is YSLEER. V trimming: 1 base; J trimming: 6 bases; junction bases outside the gene matches: 8. CDR3 size: 16 residues. Here the CDR3 reads CASSQGWAGGVDTQYF. Written as DNA, the CDR3 is TGCGCCAGCAGCCAAGGCTGGGCGGGAGGGGTGGATACGCAGTATTTT.

The CDR3 here is CASSQTWTSGSNEQFF. DNA of the CDR3: TGCGCCAGCAGCCAAACCTGGACTAGCGGGAGTAATGAGCAGTTCTTC. The chain has TRBV4-1 and TRBJ2-1; 13 nucleotides line up with TRBD2. Germline-derived CDR1 and CDR2 are MGHRA and YSYEKL. This CDR3 comprises 16 residues. The junction had 5 bases not matched to a gene; V was cut back by 2 bases and J by 7 bases.

In DNA form, the CDR3 reads TGTGCCAGCAGTTCCGGGACAGGGGGTGTGGGGGTTGCCTACGAGCAGTACTTC. Protein sequence: CASSSGTGGVGVAYEQYF. The genes are TRBV11-2 and TRBJ2-7; TRBD1 aligns across 11 bases. Germline loops: CDR1 SGHAT, CDR2 FQNNGV. The V gene end was trimmed by 6 bases and the J gene end by 2 bases; junction bases not matched to a gene: 15. The CDR3 contains 18 residues.

The chain combines TRBV5-6 with TRBJ2-3; 9 bases are shared with TRBD2. V dropped 0 bases and J dropped 6; count of bases not matched to a gene: 5. CDR3 length equals 15 residues. Germline CDR1 is SGHDT and CDR2 is YYEEEE. As DNA, the CDR3 is TGTGCCAGCAGCTTGGGTAGCGGGAGATGGGATACGCAGTATTTT. It is translated as CASSLGSGRWDTQYF.